Below, 22 T cell receptor beta chains from the same sample are listed, as sequenced in a study of chemoradiotherapy in HPV16-positive cancers. Clones were read by immunoSEQ multiplex PCR, and TCRdb kept only the in-frame ones, dropping some. The data show roughly 40,000 clones, 76% seen once. The specimen was blood, collected from a patient who underwent chemoradiotherapy. Source of these receptors: a human donor with HPV-associated anogenital cancer.

This clone was seen just once. V gene TRBV7-9 combines with J gene TRBJ1-1, with D maybe TRBD1 (6 bases). This CDR3 comprises 15 residues. The ends were cut back, 1 base at V and 2 bases at J, with 11 bases in the middle. CDR1 is SEHNR and CDR2 is FQNEAQ in the germline V gene (reference sequence). The CDR3 reads CASSLGGALNTEAFF. The CDR3 nucleotides read TGTGCCAGCAGCTTAGGGGGGGCCCTTAACACTGAAGCTTTCTTT.

The V and J genes are TRBV5-6 and TRBJ1-4, with D unresolved. V was shortened by 0 bases and J by 0 bases, with 15 bases between the two germline ends. Germline V CDR1 and CDR2: SGHDT, YYEEEE. The CDR3 consists of 18 residues. The CDR3 region has the DNA TGTGCCAGCAGCTTGGATCCTTCCCAAACGACAACTAATGAAAAACTGTTTTTT. Translating it yields CASSLDPSQTTTNEKLFF.

This chain joins TRBV30 and TRBJ2-1; D possibly corresponds to TRBD2 (6 bases). The CDR3 is made up of 13 amino acids. Germline values: CDR1 GTSNPN, CDR2 SVGIG (reference sequence). V was shortened by 3 bases and J by 8 bases, with 14 bases between the two germline ends. DNA for the CDR3: TGTGCCTGGAGGCCCTCCTGGGAGGATGAGCAGTTCTTC. This encodes CAWRPSWEDEQFF. Variable domain in full (rest from reference TRBV30 and TRBJ2-1): SQTIHQWPATLVQPVGSPLSLECTVEGTSNPNLYWYRQAAGRGLQLLFYSVGIGQISSEVPQNLSASRPQDRQFILSSKKLLLSDSGFYLCAWRPSWEDEQFFGPGTRLTVL.

The chain combines TRBV6-1 with TRBJ1-2; D is unclear. The CDR3 is made up of 13 amino acids. CDR1 and CDR2 from the germline V gene are MNHNS and SASEGT. V gave up 4 bases and J gave up 4 bases, with 10 bases separating them. The CDR3 spells CASSGRTVYGYTF. In DNA, the CDR3 is TGTGCCAGCAGTGGCCGGACGGTCTATGGCTACACCTTC.

The chain employs TRBV7-7 and TRBJ2-7; no reliable D call. Germline loops: CDR1 SSHAT, CDR2 FNYEAQ (reference sequence). Trimming shortened V by 1 base and J by 7 bases, and 11 bases separated the two germline ends. This CDR3 contains 13 residues. This chain's CDR3 is CASSLGSNSEQYF. The CDR3 DNA is TGTGCCAGCAGCTTAGGGTCTAACAGTGAGCAGTACTTC.

In this sample, this clone turned up a few times. The rearrangement links TRBV10-2 to TRBJ2-7, with D unresolved. Trimming removed 7 bases from V and 4 bases from J, with 8 bases in between. Germline V gives CDR1 WSHSY, CDR2 SAAADI. The CDR3 totals 11 residues. This CDR3 reads CASKGPYEQYF. The CDR3 DNA reads as TGCGCCAGCAAAGGCCCATACGAGCAGTACTTC.

The rearrangement links TRBV27 to TRBJ2-2, with no clear D. Per the germline V gene, CDR1 is MNHEY and CDR2 is SMNVEV (reference sequence). The CDR3 covers 14 residues. Trimming stripped 7 bases from V and 1 base from J, with 10 bases between. CDR3 region: CASKRTGNTGELFF. Here the CDR3 DNA reads TGTGCCAGCAAACGGACGGGGAACACCGGGGAGCTGTTTTTT.

V and J are TRBV7-8 and TRBJ1-4, with 12 nucleotides matching TRBD1. CDR3 size: 17 residues. Trimming at V came to 5 bases and at J to 4 bases, leaving 8 bases not matched to a gene. The germline V gene has CDR1 SGHVS and CDR2 FQNEAQ. The CDR3 loop is CASSRPGQGAFNEKLFF. The DNA for the CDR3 is TGTGCCAGCAGCCGCCCGGGACAGGGGGCTTTTAATGAAAAACTGTTTTTT.

V gene TRBV27 combines with J gene TRBJ1-3; D is undetermined. CDR1 MNHEY and CDR2 SMNVEV come from the germline V gene (reference sequence). V was shortened by 5 bases and J by 4 bases, with 9 bases between the two germline ends. This CDR3 comprises 13 residues. CDR3 region: CASSKVAGNTIYF. The CDR3 DNA is TGTGCCAGCAGTAAGGTTGCCGGAAACACCATATATTTT.

The chain recombines TRBV11-2 with TRBJ2-1; D might be TRBD1 or TRBD2, each matching 5 bases. Germline lookup yields CDR1 SGHAT and CDR2 FQNNGV. The ends were cut back, 6 bases at V and 8 bases at J, with 8 bases in the middle. The CDR3 covers 11 residues. CDR3 nucleotides: TGTGCCAGCAGTCGAGGGGATGAGCAGTTCTTC. This sequence encodes CASSRGDEQFF. Based on the CDR3 plus reference TRBV11-2 and TRBJ2-1, the full variable domain is EAGVAQSPRYKIIEKRQSVAFWCNPISGHATLYWYQQILGQGPKLLIQFQNNGVVDDSQLPKDRFSAERLKGVDSTLKIQPAKLEDSAVYLCASSRGDEQFFGPGTRLTVL.

The V gene is TRBV7-8, the J gene TRBJ1-2; 9 bases agree with TRBD1. V was clipped by 5 bases and J by 2 bases; unmatched bases: 9. Germline lookup yields CDR1 SGHVS and CDR2 FQNEAQ. The CDR3 is 16 amino acids. The CDR3 DNA reads TGTGCCAGCAGCCCGGGGACAGGGTCCTACAACTATGGCTACACCTTC. Residues: CASSPGTGSYNYGYTF.

This chain connects TRBV4-1 to TRBJ1-1; the D is unclear. Germline V gives CDR1 MGHRA, CDR2 YSYEKL. This CDR3 has 18 residues. Trimming took 1 base from V and 2 from J, leaving 20 bases between them. The CDR3 DNA is TGCGCCAGCAGCCAAGTTCCGGTTGGGGTACGTAAAAACACTGAAGCTTTCTTT. Its protein is CASSQVPVGVRKNTEAFF.

This chain uses TRBV7-6 with TRBJ1-3; D not resolved. The V end was cut by 2 bases, the J end by 0 bases, with 17 bases between. The CDR3 has 18 amino acids. CDR1 SGHVS and CDR2 FNYEAQ come from the germline V gene. The CDR3: CASSLSGSPGASGNTIYF. The CDR3 coding sequence is TGTGCCAGCAGCTTATCCGGTAGTCCCGGAGCCTCTGGAAACACCATATATTTT.

Judged by abundance, this clone is medium-sized. J is TRBJ1-1 and V is TRBV7-9; D remains ambiguous. Germline V gene lookup returns CDR1 SEHNR and CDR2 FQNEAQ (reference sequence). The CDR3 spans 13 residues. V was pared by 5 bases and J by 11 bases, with 18 bases between. The CDR3 is CASSADGGRWAFF. The DNA for the CDR3 is TGTGCCAGCAGCGCTGACGGTGGTCGATGGGCTTTCTTT.

This clone was seen a single time. The CDR3 coding sequence is TGCGCCAGCAGCTTTAACACAGATACGCAGTATTTT. It translates to CASSFNTDTQYF. The chain links TRBV5-1 to TRBJ2-3; D is unclear. This CDR3 is built from 12 residues. The V and J ends lost 2 bases and 2 bases respectively, with 3 bases between them. CDR1 and CDR2 (germline): SGHRS, YFSETQ.

The chain uses TRBV9 and TRBJ1-2; TRBD1 matches 9 bases. The CDR3 is made up of 17 amino acids. V lost 0 bases to trimming and J lost 8 bases; unmatched junction nucleotides: 14. Germline V gene sequence: CDR1 SGDLS, CDR2 YYNGEE. The CDR3 DNA reads TGTGCCAGCAGCGTAGGAGGGTACAGGGGGCCTTCTTTCGGCTACACCTTC. It codes for CASSVGGYRGPSFGYTF.

This clone has more than one count but fewer than ten. This chain connects TRBV5-1 to TRBJ1-6; D gene ambiguous. Germline V gene lookup returns CDR1 SGHRS and CDR2 YFSETQ. This CDR3 spans 14 amino acids. V was shortened by 4 bases and J by 9 bases, with 14 bases between the two germline ends. CDR3 loop: CASSNTAPGSPLHF. The CDR3 nucleotides are TGCGCCAGCAGCAATACAGCCCCGGGTTCACCCCTCCACTTT.

The gene calls are TRBV19 and TRBJ1-1; the D is unclear. The V gene's germline CDR1 is LNHDA and CDR2 SQIVND (reference sequence). The CDR3 is 14 amino acids. Trimming left V 8 bases short and J 4 bases short, with 17 bases between. CDR3 DNA sequence: TGTGCCAGTCGCCCGGGCGAAGCGGGCACTGAAGCTTTCTTT. Amino acid sequence: CASRPGEAGTEAFF.

The V and J genes are TRBV2 and TRBJ2-2; D may be TRBD1 or TRBD2 (5 bases each). With 4 bases removed from V and 1 base from J, the gap between germline ends came to 10 bases. In germline, CDR1 is SNHLY, CDR2 FYNNEI. The CDR3 sequence is 15 residues long. The DNA of the CDR3 is TGTGCCAGCAGTGGGGATGGGGGGAACACCGGGGAGCTGTTTTTT. Encoded protein: CASSGDGGNTGELFF.

This chain connects TRBV14 to TRBJ1-2; no reliable D call. CDR3 length: 12 residues. The germline V and J ends were trimmed by 1 base and 1 base, with 1 base remaining between them. Germline CDR1 SGHDN, CDR2 FVKESK. The CDR3 nucleotides are TGTGCCAGCAGCCAAGTTAACTATGGCTACACCTTC. This codes for CASSQVNYGYTF.

The chain uses TRBV11-2 and TRBJ1-2; no definite D call. The V and J ends lost 1 base and 8 bases respectively, with 8 bases between them. The CDR3 totals 12 residues. Looked up from germline, CDR1 is SGHAT and CDR2 is FQNNGV. CDR3 DNA sequence: TGTGCCAGCAGCTTAGGTCCTCGGGGCTACACCTTC. Translation: CASSLGPRGYTF.

Written as DNA, the CDR3 is TGTGCCACCAGCAGAGGGACAGGGTTGACTGAAGCTTTCTTT. Protein product: CATSRGTGLTEAFF. The chain uses TRBV15 and TRBJ1-1; 8 positions agree with TRBD1. The germline gives CDR1 LNHNV, CDR2 YYDKDF (reference sequence). Germline trimming cut 1 base from V and 5 bases from J; bases unmatched to any gene: 3. The CDR3 has 14 residues. Full variable domain (outside the CDR3, taken from reference TRBV15 and TRBJ1-1): DAMVIQNPRYQVTQFGKPVTLSCSQTLNHNVMYWYQQKSSQAPKLLFHYYDKDFNNEADTPDNFQSRRPNTSFCFLDIRSPGLGDTAMYLCATSRGTGLTEAFFGQGTRLTVV.